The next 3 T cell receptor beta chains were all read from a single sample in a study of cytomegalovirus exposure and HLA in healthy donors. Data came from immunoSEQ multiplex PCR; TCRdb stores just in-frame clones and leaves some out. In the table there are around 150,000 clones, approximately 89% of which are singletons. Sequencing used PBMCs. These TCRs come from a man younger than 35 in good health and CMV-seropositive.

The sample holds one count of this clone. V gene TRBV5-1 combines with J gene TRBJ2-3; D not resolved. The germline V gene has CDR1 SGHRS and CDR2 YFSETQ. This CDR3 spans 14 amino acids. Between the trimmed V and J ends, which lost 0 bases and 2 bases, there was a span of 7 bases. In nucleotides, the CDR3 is TGCGCCAGCAGCTTGGGGCTCGTCACAGATACGCAGTATTTT. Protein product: CASSLGLVTDTQYF. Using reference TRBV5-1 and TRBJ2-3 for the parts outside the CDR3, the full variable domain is KAGVTQTPRYLIKTRGQQVTLSCSPISGHRSVSWYQQTPGQGLQFLFEYFSETQRNKGNFPGRFSGRQFSNSRSEMNVSTLELGDSALYLCASSLGLVTDTQYFGPGTRLTVL.

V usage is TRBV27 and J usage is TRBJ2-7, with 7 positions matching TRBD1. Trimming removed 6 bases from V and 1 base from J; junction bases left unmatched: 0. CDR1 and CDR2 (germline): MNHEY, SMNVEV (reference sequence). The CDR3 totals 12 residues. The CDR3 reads CASRGQSYEQYF. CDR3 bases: TGTGCCAGCAGGGGACAGTCCTACGAGCAGTACTTC.

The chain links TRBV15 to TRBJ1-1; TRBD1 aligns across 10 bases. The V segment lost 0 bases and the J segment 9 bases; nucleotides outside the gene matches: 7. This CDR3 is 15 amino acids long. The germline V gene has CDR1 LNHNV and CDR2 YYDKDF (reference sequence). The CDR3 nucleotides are TGTGCCACCAGCAGAGATGGGACAGGGGAACAGAAAGCTTTCTTT. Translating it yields CATSRDGTGEQKAFF. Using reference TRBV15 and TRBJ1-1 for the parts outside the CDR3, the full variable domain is DAMVIQNPRYQVTQFGKPVTLSCSQTLNHNVMYWYQQKSSQAPKLLFHYYDKDFNNEADTPDNFQSRRPNTSFCFLDIRSPGLGDTAMYLCATSRDGTGEQKAFFGQGTRLTVV.